Presented here are 26 T cell receptor beta chains from one specimen sequenced in a study of T-cell reconstitution after alpha-beta-depleted transplantation in children. Unique molecular identifiers were incorporated when the TCRbeta library was constructed. One entry per CDR3 protein, called by TCRdb with MiXCR from the PCR reads. Of about 420,000 distinct CDR3 sequences in the sample, about a tenth were seen once. Source: PBMCs from the stem cell graft donor, taken from the stem cell graft. The source is a human donor who donated a stem cell graft to a child with acute myeloid leukemia.

This clonotype came up a few times. V gene TRBV7-2 combines with J gene TRBJ2-7; no definite D call. The germline gives CDR1 SGHTA, CDR2 FQGNSA. V shed 5 bases and J shed 7 bases, with 9 bases lying between them. The CDR3 spans 11 residues. CDR3 nucleotides: TGTGCCAGCAGCCTAGACCGGGAGCAGTACTTC. Protein sequence: CASSLDREQYF.

This clonotype was observed many times. V gene TRBV15 combines with J gene TRBJ2-2, with D perhaps matching TRBD1 or TRBD2 (5 bases each). V was cut by 0 bases and J by 4 bases, with 9 bases left in between. Germline V gene data show CDR1 as LNHNV and CDR2 as YYDKDF (reference sequence). This CDR3 comprises 15 residues. The CDR3 DNA is TGTGCCACCAGCAGAGATGGGGGACCCACCGGGGAGCTGTTTTTT. This codes for CATSRDGGPTGELFF.

This rearrangement joins TRBV2 to TRBJ2-2; D is uncertain. V gave up 0 bases and J gave up 10 bases, with 15 bases separating them. Germline V gene sequence: CDR1 SNHLY, CDR2 FYNNEI. There are 15 residues in the CDR3. CDR3 in amino acids: CASSEALPGRPELFF. The CDR3 nucleotides read TGTGCCAGCAGTGAAGCGCTTCCAGGCAGGCCGGAGCTGTTTTTT.

Note on this clonotype: Since a much larger clone is just one base distant, this may be a read error. The V and J genes are TRBV11-3 and TRBJ2-7, with a tentative D call TRBD2 (6 bases). The CDR3 sequence is 12 residues long. Germline-derived CDR1 and CDR2 are SGHNT and YENEEA. V was trimmed by 11 bases and J by 4 bases, leaving 15 bases between them. The CDR3 sequence: CAGCPGGYEQYF. The CDR3 DNA reads TGTGCCGGCTGCCCTGGGGGGTACGAGCAGTACTTC.

As to this clonotype: A read error may be the cause here, since a much bigger clone is one base away. The chain employs TRBV7-9 and TRBJ2-5; 9 bases map to TRBD1. This CDR3 comprises 14 residues. Germline values: CDR1 SEHNR, CDR2 FQNEAQ (reference sequence). CDR3 DNA sequence: TGTGCCAGCAGCTCTACAGGGGGCGGAGAGACCCAGAACTTC. Translating it yields CASSSTGGGETQNF.

This clonotype was observed at least ten times. This chain joins TRBV6-1 and TRBJ2-3, with a possible D match to TRBD1 (5 bases). The CDR3 sequence is 13 residues long. Germline CDR1 MNHNS, CDR2 SASEGT. V lost 6 bases and J 2 bases, leaving 9 bases between the germline ends. This CDR3 reads CASRRQFTDTQYF. The CDR3, as DNA: TGTGCCAGCAGAAGACAGTTCACAGATACGCAGTATTTT.

This clonotype has at least ten counts. The chain is built from TRBV12-3 or TRBV12-4 and TRBJ2-3; 7 nucleotides match TRBD1. V shed 2 bases and J 1 base; nucleotides not matched to a gene: 9. The CDR3 has 17 amino acids. CDR3 nucleotide sequence: TGTGCCAGCAGTTTATCACAACAGGGGACGCGCACAGATACGCAGTATTTT. Encoded protein: CASSLSQQGTRTDTQYF.

This clonotype was recorded a few times. The genes are TRBV15 and TRBJ2-3, with a weak D call TRBD1 (5 bases). V was clipped by 6 bases and J by 6 bases, with 19 bases between them. CDR3 size: 15 residues. Germline V CDR1 and CDR2: LNHNV, YYDKDF (reference sequence). The CDR3: CATRDVWGRMDTQYF. The CDR3 nucleotides are TGTGCCACCAGGGACGTGTGGGGCCGAATGGATACGCAGTATTTT.

This clonotype was picked up a small number of times. The chain recombines TRBV4-2 with TRBJ2-1, with 7 bases matching TRBD2. V shed 0 bases and J 4 bases; nucleotides not matched to a gene: 3. Germline V CDR1 and CDR2: LGHNA, YNFKEQ. CDR3 length: 15 residues. CDR3 loop: CASSQERGGYNEQFF. CDR3 bases: TGTGCCAGCAGCCAAGAACGGGGAGGGTACAATGAGCAGTTCTTC.

This clonotype appeared a few times. The gene calls are TRBV9 and TRBJ2-5; TRBD2 matches at 9 bases. Unmatched junction bases numbered 9, after V lost 0 bases and J lost 3 bases. The CDR3 loop spans 17 amino acids. The germline V gene has CDR1 SGDLS and CDR2 YYNGEE. As DNA, the CDR3 is TGTGCCAGCAGCGTAGAGGCTAGCGGGATGTTCGAAGAGACCCAGTACTTC. This sequence encodes CASSVEASGMFEETQYF.

The chain couples TRBV6-1 to TRBJ2-7; D is uncertain. V lost 0 bases to trimming and J lost 2 bases, with 8 bases between them. Germline V CDR1 and CDR2: MNHNS, SASEGT. The CDR3 loop spans 14 amino acids. CDR3 region: CASSEALGPYEQYV. For the CDR3, the DNA is TGTGCCAGCAGTGAAGCGCTTGGACCCTACGAGCAGTACGTC.

The chain is built from TRBV7-8 and TRBJ2-7; D remains unclear. CDR1 SGHVS and CDR2 FQNEAQ come from the germline V gene. Trimming pared 5 bases from V and 5 bases from J, leaving 25 bases between. CDR3 size: 17 residues. CDR3 loop: CASSAYSLPNTRDEQYV. The CDR3 nucleotides read TGTGCCAGCAGCGCGTACAGCTTGCCCAACACTCGGGACGAGCAGTACGTC.

This clonotype turned up a few times. V gene TRBV29-1 combines with J gene TRBJ2-2, with a weak D call TRBD1 (6 bases). Germline CDR1 reads SQVTM; CDR2 reads ANQGSEA. This CDR3 has 11 residues. V lost 7 bases and J lost 7, with 10 bases in between. CDR3 in DNA: TGCAGCGCAGGGGACGGCGGGGAGCTGTTTTTT. Amino acid sequence: CSAGDGGELFF.

This clonotype was found a few times. The V gene is TRBV6-1, the J gene TRBJ2-7; D might be TRBD1 or TRBD2, each matching 5 bases. V was pared by 7 bases and J by 0 bases, with 10 bases between. Germline V gene data show CDR1 as MNHNS and CDR2 as SASEGT. CDR3 size: 13 residues. The CDR3 DNA reads as TGTGCCAGCAAAGGGACGGGCTCCTACGAGCAGTACGTC. Its translation: CASKGTGSYEQYV.

The J gene is TRBJ2-1, the V gene TRBV5-1, with TRBD2 matching 15 bases. The CDR3 runs to 17 residues. Germline values: CDR1 SGHRS, CDR2 YFSETQ. With 0 bases clipped from V and 6 bases from J, the junction kept 4 bases outside the gene matches. The CDR3 bases are TGCGCCAGCAGCTTGGATTGGACTAGCGGGAGGGGCAATGAGCAGTTCTTC. The encoded protein is CASSLDWTSGRGNEQFF.

The chain couples TRBV2 to TRBJ2-3; 8 nucleotides line up with TRBD1. The CDR3 consists of 16 residues. The V and J ends lost 2 bases and 4 bases, in that order; junction bases with no gene match: 8. Germline V gene sequence: CDR1 SNHLY, CDR2 FYNNEI. The CDR3: CASSEFGQGIADTQYF. The CDR3 nucleotides are TGTGCCAGCAGTGAATTCGGACAGGGAATCGCAGATACGCAGTATTTT.

CDR3: CAISSTGTGTEKLFF. The CDR3, as DNA: TGTGCCATCAGTAGTACCGGGACAGGGACTGAAAAACTGTTTTTT. The rearrangement joins TRBV10-3 to TRBJ1-4, with 9 bases identical to TRBD1. This CDR3 contains 15 residues. CDR1 is ENHRY, CDR2 SYGVKD, per germline. Losses at the gene ends were 5 bases for V and 7 bases for J; bases not matched to a gene: 8.

The chain is built from TRBV5-1 and TRBJ2-2; perhaps TRBD2 as D (5 bases). Trimming shortened V by 9 bases and J by 2 bases, and 11 bases separated the two germline ends. Germline V gene data show CDR1 as SGHRS and CDR2 as YFSETQ. This CDR3 spans 13 amino acids. This chain's CDR3 is CAIPGTNTGELFF. The CDR3 region has the DNA TGCGCCATCCCGGGAACTAACACCGGGGAGCTGTTTTTT.

The CDR3 reads CASSFGLMNTGELFF. The CDR3 region has the DNA TGCGCCAGCAGCTTCGGACTGATGAACACCGGGGAGCTGTTTTTT. This sequence joins TRBV5-1 and TRBJ2-2, with a tentative D call TRBD2 (5 bases). The CDR3 is made up of 15 amino acids. Germline V gene sequence: CDR1 SGHRS, CDR2 YFSETQ. The V gene lost 2 bases and the J gene lost 1 base, with 9 bases spanning the gap.

This clonotype has only a few counts. The rearrangement links TRBV3-1 to TRBJ2-4, with no clear D. The CDR3 has 16 residues. Germline assignment: CDR1 LGHDT and CDR2 YNNKEL (reference sequence). V was trimmed by 0 bases and J by 0 bases, leaving 9 bases between them. The CDR3 loop is CASSQESHLAKNIQYF. As DNA, the CDR3 is TGTGCCAGCAGCCAAGAAAGCCATCTAGCCAAAAACATTCAGTACTTC.

CDR3: CSASGPGGYEQYF. CDR3 DNA: TGCAGTGCTAGTGGTCCAGGGGGCTACGAGCAGTACTTC. The chain employs TRBV20-1 and TRBJ2-7, with 7 positions matching TRBD1. With V trimmed by 3 bases and J by 3 bases, 5 bases remained unmatched. Germline values: CDR1 DFQATT, CDR2 SNEGSKA (reference sequence). This CDR3 has 13 amino acids.

There are a few counts of this clonotype. The rearrangement uses TRBV5-5 and TRBJ1-2; no clear D. Germline assignment: CDR1 SGHKS and CDR2 YYEKEE (reference sequence). The CDR3 consists of 18 residues. V gave up 3 bases and J gave up 5 bases, with 26 bases separating them. CDR3 sequence reads: CASSSYAISSRPEYGYTF. The CDR3 nucleotides read TGTGCCAGCAGCTCGTATGCTATATCGAGTCGGCCGGAATATGGCTACACCTTC.

This clonotype appeared a few times. This chain uses TRBV12-3 or TRBV12-4 with TRBJ1-5, with a tentative D call TRBD1 (5 bases). The V end lost 2 bases, the J end lost 3 bases, and 8 bases lay between the germline ends. The CDR3 has 14 amino acids. The CDR3: CASSLSGHNQPQHF. DNA of the CDR3: TGTGCCAGCAGTTTATCAGGGCACAATCAGCCCCAGCATTTT.

This clonotype has just a few counts. This chain connects TRBV30 to TRBJ1-1, with D tentatively TRBD1 (6 bases). This CDR3 comprises 16 residues. CDR1 is GTSNPN, CDR2 SVGIG, per germline (reference sequence). The V gene lost 0 bases and the J gene lost 4 bases, with 18 bases spanning the gap. The chain's CDR3 is CAWSVRQVHLGTEAFF. CDR3 coding DNA: TGTGCCTGGAGTGTACGACAGGTCCACTTGGGCACTGAAGCTTTCTTT.

The chain uses TRBV6-2 or TRBV6-3 and TRBJ1-6; 9 bases line up with TRBD1. Losses at the gene ends were 8 bases for V and 6 bases for J; bases not matched to a gene: 2. This CDR3 region has 13 residues. Germline values: CDR1 MNHEY, CDR2 SVGEGT. As DNA, the CDR3 is TGTGCCAGCTGGACAGGGGTTAATTCACCCCTCCACTTT. Amino acids: CASWTGVNSPLHF.

The table lists this clonotype with a few counts. This rearrangement joins TRBV29-1 to TRBJ2-5; 8 positions agree with TRBD2. V lost 1 base to trimming and J lost 13 bases; unmatched junction nucleotides: 8. The CDR3 is made up of 12 amino acids. The germline CDR1 and CDR2 sequences are SQVTM and ANQGSEA. The CDR3 DNA follows: TGCAGCGTTGAAGGGCTAGCGGGCATCCGGTACTTC. Encoded protein: CSVEGLAGIRYF.